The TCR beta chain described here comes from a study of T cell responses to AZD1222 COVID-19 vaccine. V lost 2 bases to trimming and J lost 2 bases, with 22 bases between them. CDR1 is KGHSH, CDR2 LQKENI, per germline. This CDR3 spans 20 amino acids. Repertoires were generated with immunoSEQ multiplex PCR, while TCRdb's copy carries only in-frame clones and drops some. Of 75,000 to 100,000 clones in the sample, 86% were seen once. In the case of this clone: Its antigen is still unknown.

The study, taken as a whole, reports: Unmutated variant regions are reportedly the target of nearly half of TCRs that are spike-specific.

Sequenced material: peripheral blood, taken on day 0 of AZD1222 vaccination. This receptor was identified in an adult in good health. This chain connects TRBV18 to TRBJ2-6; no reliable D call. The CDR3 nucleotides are TGTGCCAGCTCACCATTTCATGGCAGGCAAGAACTTACTGGGGCCAACGTCCTGACTTTC. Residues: CASSPFHGRQELTGANVLTF.